This entry features one T cell receptor beta chain sequence. From the RT-PCR reads, TCRdb called clonotypes with MiXCR, one entry per CDR3 protein. The data show roughly 940,000 distinct CDR3 sequences, with about a sixth seen just once and under 6.5% held by the top ten. The length of the CDR3 is 16 residues. Germline lookup yields CDR1 MGHDK and CDR2 SYGVNS. The V and J ends lost 1 base and 0 bases respectively, with 11 bases between them. The record originates from a study of patients and donors after allogeneic stem cell transplantation. The specimen was blood, either unsorted or a sorted T cell fraction (not recorded which). J is TRBJ2-3 and V is TRBV25-1; D is unclear. This sequence originates from a human donor who was either an allogeneic HSCT recipient or a stem cell or donor lymphocyte infusion donor (not recorded which). It is not recorded whose cells these are; they may come from a transplant donor. The CDR3 here is CASSELVEFSTDTQYF. CDR3 DNA: TGTGCCAGCAGTGAATTAGTGGAATTTAGCACAGATACGCAGTATTTT.